This T cell receptor beta chain was found in a study of T cell changes during pregnancy in multiple sclerosis (dated by TCRdb to the late 2010s). Regarding the research as a whole: Changes in the T cell repertoire over the course of pregnancy were examined in this study in women with multiple sclerosis.

Receptor libraries were prepared by the immunoSEQ multiplex PCR assay. In TCRdb, the immuneACCESS table is reduced to in-frame sequences with V and J assigned. These tables do not hold every clone; where another copy was compared, an unresolved V gene accounts for under half, and the others remain unexplained. For this sample the table gives over 50,000 clones, of which about nine tenths were detected only once. The ten top clones hold roughly 2% of the sample. Notes on this clone: The target of this receptor is not known. Per-base qualities were not stored, and no clone one base away is much larger.

This receptor was taken from a female donor in good health, enrolled as a control in a pregnancy study. The sequenced sample was peripheral blood, obtained in the first trimester of pregnancy.

The CDR3 protein: CASRTGTDSSGANVLTF. The bases read TGTGCCAGCAGGACCGGGACGGACAGCTCTGGGGCCAACGTCCTGACTTTC. The V and J genes are TRBV2 and TRBJ2-6, and TRBD1 may be the D gene, going by 6 matching bases. Between the V and J ends, shortened by 6 bases and 0 bases respectively, the junction contains 15 bases. From the cysteine up to the phenylalanine, the CDR3 has a length of 17 residues. Only the CDR3 region is kept as DNA, spanning 51 bases read in frame from base 1. CDR1 SNHLY and CDR2 FYNNEI are derived from the germline V gene.